This record looks at one T cell receptor (beta chain) sequence and its context. These data are taken from a study of blood T cell repertoires in COVID-19. About the research overall: Samples representing acute and convalescent COVID-19 were sourced from the United States, Italy and Spain.

TCRdb keeps only in-frame clones here, not all; method: immunoSEQ multiplex PCR. Of 56,000 or so clones listed, approximately 87% are singletons. From germline, CDR1 is MDHEN and CDR2 SYDVKM. The V gene lost 5 bases and the J gene lost 10 bases, with 18 bases spanning the gap. This CDR3 has 14 residues. The rearrangement links TRBV28 to TRBJ2-1, with D tentatively TRBD2 (6 bases). The source material was peripheral blood. This clonotype originated in a man aged 45-65 years with acute or convalescent COVID-19. CDR3 region: CASSISLASWEQFF. As DNA, the CDR3 is TGTGCCAGCAGTATAAGTCTAGCGTCGTGGGAGCAGTTCTTC.